This T cell receptor beta chain emerged from a study of blood T cell repertoires in COVID-19. The wider study: The origin of the acute and convalescent COVID-19 samples was the United States, Italy and Spain.

Germline CDR1 and CDR2: WNHNN and SYGVQD (reference sequence). This CDR3 has 13 amino acids. Trimming took 5 bases from V and 0 from J, leaving 8 bases between them. This study enrolled people aged 18 to 89 from approximately 24 US geographic areas. Profiling relied on immunoSEQ multiplex PCR, and the TCRdb table lists in-frame clones only, not all of them. Of about 280,000 clones listed, about 85% are singletons. This chain connects TRBV10-1 to TRBJ2-7; TRBD1 might be the D (6 bases). The sample consisted of PBMCs or T cells enriched from blood (not recorded which). The TCR comes from a woman aged 45-59 years who had recovered from COVID-19. In nucleotides, the CDR3 is TGCGCCAGCAGTACGACAGGCTCCTACGAGCAGTACTTC. Translated, it gives CASSTTGSYEQYF.